This TCR beta chain came from a study of shared clonotypes between healthy human individuals. In this sample, this clone turned up many times. The CDR3 contains 17 residues. The V gene lost 1 base and the J gene lost 5 bases, with 20 bases spanning the gap. Germline CDR1 is LNHNV and CDR2 is YYDKDF (reference sequence). Repertoires were generated with immunoSEQ multiplex PCR, while TCRdb's copy carries only in-frame clones and drops some. The repertoire holds about 1 million clones, with around 76% as singletons. The specimen sequenced was memory CD4+ T cells sorted from blood. Subset described: CD45RA-negative fraction. This chain connects TRBV15 to TRBJ2-5, with D possibly being TRBD2 (5 bases). This receptor was obtained from a man aged 18 to 29 in good health. The CDR3 DNA is TGTGCCACCAGCAGAGGCACAGCGGCCGGGTTCGTGGAGACCCAGTACTTC. This gives the protein CATSRGTAAGFVETQYF.